The 11 T cell receptor beta chains below were found in one sample sequenced in a study of PD-1 blockade in mismatch repair-deficient tumors. The data were produced by immunoSEQ multiplex PCR, yet TCRdb's version contains in-frame clones alone and is incomplete. The table includes tens of thousands of clones, 80% to 90% detected once. Material: peripheral blood, obtained 44 weeks after starting pembrolizumab. The source is an adult with mismatch repair-deficient cancer.

This clone has just a few counts. V is TRBV13 and J is TRBJ2-1, with 9 nucleotides matching TRBD1. Per the germline V gene, CDR1 is PRHDT and CDR2 is FYEKMQ (reference sequence). The CDR3 covers 19 residues. V gave up 4 bases and J gave up 6 bases; unmatched junction bases: 19. The chain's CDR3 is CASSSQQGARDWKVNEQFF. The CDR3, as DNA: TGTGCCAGCAGCTCCCAACAGGGGGCTCGGGACTGGAAAGTCAATGAGCAGTTCTTC.

The chain is built from TRBV2 and TRBJ1-4; D uncertain. The CDR3 is 12 residues long. Trimming took 7 bases from V and 11 from J, leaving 14 bases between them. Germline V gene sequence: CDR1 SNHLY, CDR2 FYNNEI. CDR3 nucleotides: TGTGCCAGCACGGGAGAGGTTGGGAAACTGTTTTTT. Translation: CASTGEVGKLFF.

The rearrangement uses TRBV30 and TRBJ1-1, with TRBD1 as a possible D gene (5 bases). This CDR3 region has 13 residues. CDR1 and CDR2 (germline): GTSNPN, SVGIG (reference sequence). Between the trimmed V and J ends, which lost 3 bases and 2 bases, there was a span of 10 bases. The CDR3 spells CAWSRDANTEAFF. CDR3 nucleotide sequence: TGTGCCTGGAGCCGGGACGCCAACACTGAAGCTTTCTTT. Drawing the rest from reference TRBV30 and TRBJ1-1, the complete variable domain is SQTIHQWPATLVQPVGSPLSLECTVEGTSNPNLYWYRQAAGRGLQLLFYSVGIGQISSEVPQNLSASRPQDRQFILSSKKLLLSDSGFYLCAWSRDANTEAFFGQGTRLTVV.

The chain carries TRBV11-1 and TRBJ2-2, with TRBD2 matching over 10 bases. This CDR3 has 15 amino acids. Germline CDR1 SGHAT, CDR2 FQDESV (reference sequence). The J segment lost 1 base and the V segment lost 5 bases, leaving 1 base of the junction unmatched. CDR3 sequence: CASSPSGRNTGELFF. The CDR3 nucleotides are TGTGCCAGCAGCCCTAGCGGGAGGAACACCGGGGAGCTGTTTTTT.

The chain employs TRBV18 and TRBJ2-1, with D perhaps TRBD1 (5 bases). CDR3 length equals 15 residues. Germline assignment: CDR1 KGHSH and CDR2 LQKENI. The V and J ends lost 2 bases and 5 bases respectively, with 13 bases between them. The CDR3 sequence is CASSPGQGVHNEQFF. The CDR3 DNA reads TGTGCCAGCTCACCAGGGCAGGGCGTCCACAATGAGCAGTTCTTC.

The chain is built from TRBV19 and TRBJ1-5; D is unclear. Between the trimmed V and J ends, which lost 7 bases and 0 bases, there was a span of 16 bases. Germline CDR1 LNHDA, CDR2 SQIVND (reference sequence). CDR3 length: 16 residues. The CDR3 region has the DNA TGTGCCAGTAAGCCGTGGGAGGGCAATAGCAATCAGCCCCAGCATTTT. The encoded protein is CASKPWEGNSNQPQHF.

The CDR3 reads CASSFGTGGYYEQYF. The CDR3 DNA is TGTGCCAGCAGCTTTGGGACAGGGGGTTACTACGAGCAGTACTTC. This chain joins TRBV6-1 and TRBJ2-7, with TRBD1 identical over 11 bases. Germline lookup yields CDR1 MNHNS and CDR2 SASEGT. The CDR3 consists of 15 residues. The J segment lost 3 bases and the V segment lost 6 bases, leaving 7 bases of the junction unmatched.

In the case of this clone: A read error may produce the germline difference seen at one junction end. The V gene is TRBV6-1, the J gene TRBJ2-7, with a possible D match to TRBD1 (6 bases). Germline V gene lookup returns CDR1 MNHNS and CDR2 SASEGT. The CDR3 length is 13 residues. The DNA for the CDR3 is TGTGCCAGCGTCGGACAGACTTCCTACAAGCAGTACTTC. This codes for CASVGQTSYKQYF.

The CDR3 protein is CASSQDLGEQFF. Written as DNA, the CDR3 is TGCGCCAGCAGCCAAGATTTAGGAGAGCAGTTCTTC. The V call is TRBV4-1, the J call TRBJ2-1; D gene unclear. V lost 0 bases to trimming and J lost 10 bases, with 7 bases between them. The CDR3 runs to 12 residues. Looked up from germline, CDR1 is MGHRA and CDR2 is YSYEKL.

The chain carries TRBV5-4 and TRBJ2-3; 8 positions agree with TRBD2. J lost 4 bases, V lost 6 bases, and 7 bases had no gene match. CDR1 and CDR2 from the germline V gene are SGHNT and YYREEE (reference sequence). This CDR3 is 14 amino acids long. CDR3 nucleotides: TGTGCCAGCAACAGCGGGAGTAAAGCAGATACGCAGTATTTT. Its protein product is CASNSGSKADTQYF. Drawing the rest from reference TRBV5-4 and TRBJ2-3, the complete variable domain is ETGVTQSPTHLIKTRGQQVTLRCSSQSGHNTVSWYQQALGQGPQFIFQYYREEENGRGNFPPRFSGLQFPNYSSELNVNALELDDSALYLCASNSGSKADTQYFGPGTRLTVL.

V and J are TRBV9 and TRBJ2-7; possibly TRBD1 or TRBD2 for D (6 bases each). The V end was cut by 4 bases, the J end by 2 bases, with 13 bases between. The CDR3 spans 14 residues. From germline, CDR1 is SGDLS and CDR2 YYNGEE. CDR3 nucleotides: TGTGCCAGCAGCCCTGGTAGGGGGGCCTACGAGCAGTACTTC. It codes for CASSPGRGAYEQYF.